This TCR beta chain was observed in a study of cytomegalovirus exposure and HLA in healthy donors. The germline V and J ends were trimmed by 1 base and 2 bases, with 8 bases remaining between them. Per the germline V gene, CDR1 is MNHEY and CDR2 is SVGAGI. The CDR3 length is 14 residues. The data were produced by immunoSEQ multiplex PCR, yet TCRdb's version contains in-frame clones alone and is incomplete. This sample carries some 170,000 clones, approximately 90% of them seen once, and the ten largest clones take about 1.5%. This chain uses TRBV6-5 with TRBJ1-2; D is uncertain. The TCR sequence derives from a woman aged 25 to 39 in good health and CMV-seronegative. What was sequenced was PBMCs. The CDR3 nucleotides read TGTGCCAGCAGTTACTTAGCGTACAACTATGGCTACACCTTC. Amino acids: CASSYLAYNYGYTF.